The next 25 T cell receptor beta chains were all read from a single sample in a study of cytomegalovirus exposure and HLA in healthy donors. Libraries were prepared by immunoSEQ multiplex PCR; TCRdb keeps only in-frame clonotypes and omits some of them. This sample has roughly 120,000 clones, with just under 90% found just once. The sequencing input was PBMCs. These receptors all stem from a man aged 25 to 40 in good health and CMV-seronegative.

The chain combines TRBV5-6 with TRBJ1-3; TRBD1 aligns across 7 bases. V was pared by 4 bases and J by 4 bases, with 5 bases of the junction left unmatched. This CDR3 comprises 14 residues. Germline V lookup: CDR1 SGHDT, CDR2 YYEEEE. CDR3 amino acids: CASSPPDRGNTIYF. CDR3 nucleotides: TGTGCCAGCAGCCCCCCGGACAGGGGAAACACCATATATTTT.

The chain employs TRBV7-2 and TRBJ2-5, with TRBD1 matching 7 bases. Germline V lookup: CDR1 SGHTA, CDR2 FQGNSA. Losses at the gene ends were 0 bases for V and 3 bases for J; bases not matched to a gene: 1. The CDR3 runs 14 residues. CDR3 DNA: TGTGCCAGCAGCTTAGCGGGACAGAAAGAGACCCAGTACTTC. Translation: CASSLAGQKETQYF.

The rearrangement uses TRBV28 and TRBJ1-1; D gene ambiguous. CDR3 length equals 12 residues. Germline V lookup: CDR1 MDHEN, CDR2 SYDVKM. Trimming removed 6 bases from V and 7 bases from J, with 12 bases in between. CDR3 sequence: CASSWAAGEAFF. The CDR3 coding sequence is TGTGCCAGCAGCTGGGCAGCCGGTGAAGCTTTCTTT.

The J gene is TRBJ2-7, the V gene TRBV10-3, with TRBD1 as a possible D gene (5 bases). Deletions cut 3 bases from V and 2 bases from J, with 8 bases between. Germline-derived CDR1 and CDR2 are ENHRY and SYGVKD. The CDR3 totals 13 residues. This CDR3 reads CAISDTGAYEQYF. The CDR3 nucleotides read TGTGCCATCAGTGACACAGGAGCCTACGAGCAGTACTTC.

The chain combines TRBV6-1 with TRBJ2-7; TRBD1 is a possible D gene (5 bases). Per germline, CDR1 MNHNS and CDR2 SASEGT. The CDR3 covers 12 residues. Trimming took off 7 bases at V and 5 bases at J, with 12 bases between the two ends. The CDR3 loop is CASMGLMDEQYF. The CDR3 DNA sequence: TGTGCCAGCATGGGGCTAATGGACGAGCAGTACTTC.

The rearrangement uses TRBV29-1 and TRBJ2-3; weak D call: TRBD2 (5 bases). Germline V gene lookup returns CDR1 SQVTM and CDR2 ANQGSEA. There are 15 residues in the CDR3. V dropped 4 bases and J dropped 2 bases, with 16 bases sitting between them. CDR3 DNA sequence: TGCAGCGTTGGAGGACTCTCCAGCGTCACAGATACGCAGTATTTT. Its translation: CSVGGLSSVTDTQYF.

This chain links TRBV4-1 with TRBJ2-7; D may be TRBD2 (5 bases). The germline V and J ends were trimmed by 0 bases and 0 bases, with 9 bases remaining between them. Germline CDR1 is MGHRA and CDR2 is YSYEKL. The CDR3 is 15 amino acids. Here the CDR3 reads CASSQDSDYSYEQYF. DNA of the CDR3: TGCGCCAGCAGCCAAGATTCTGACTACTCCTACGAGCAGTACTTC.

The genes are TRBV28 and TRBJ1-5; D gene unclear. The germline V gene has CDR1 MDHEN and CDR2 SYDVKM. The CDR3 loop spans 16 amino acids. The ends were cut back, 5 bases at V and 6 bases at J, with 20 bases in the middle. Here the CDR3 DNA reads TGTGCCAGCAGTCTGGACCCCGACCTGGAGGGTCAGCCCCAGCATTTT. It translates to CASSLDPDLEGQPQHF.

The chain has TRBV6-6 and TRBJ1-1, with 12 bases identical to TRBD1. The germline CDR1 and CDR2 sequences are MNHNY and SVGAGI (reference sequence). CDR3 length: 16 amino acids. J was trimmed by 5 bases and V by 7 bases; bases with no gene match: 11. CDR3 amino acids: CASTTGTGGDRTEAFF. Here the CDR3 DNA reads TGTGCCAGCACAACCGGGACAGGGGGCGATCGGACTGAAGCTTTCTTT.

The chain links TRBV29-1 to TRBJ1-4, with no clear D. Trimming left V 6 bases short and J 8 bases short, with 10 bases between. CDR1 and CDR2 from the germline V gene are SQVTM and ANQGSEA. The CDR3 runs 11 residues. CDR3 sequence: CSVRLKEKLFF. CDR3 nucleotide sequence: TGCAGCGTCCGGTTGAAGGAAAAACTGTTTTTT.

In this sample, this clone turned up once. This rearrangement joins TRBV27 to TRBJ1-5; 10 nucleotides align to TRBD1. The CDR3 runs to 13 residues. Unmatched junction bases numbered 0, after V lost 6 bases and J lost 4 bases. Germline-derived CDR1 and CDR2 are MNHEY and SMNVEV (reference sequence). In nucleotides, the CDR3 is TGTGCCAGCAGGGACAGGGGGAATCAGCCCCAGCATTTT. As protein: CASRDRGNQPQHF.

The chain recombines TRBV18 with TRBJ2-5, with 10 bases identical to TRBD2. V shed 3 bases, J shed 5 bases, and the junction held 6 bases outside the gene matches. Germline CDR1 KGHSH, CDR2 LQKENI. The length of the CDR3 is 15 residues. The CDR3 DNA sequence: TGTGCCAGCTCACCTCGAGCGGGGGGGCAGGAGACCCAGTACTTC. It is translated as CASSPRAGGQETQYF.

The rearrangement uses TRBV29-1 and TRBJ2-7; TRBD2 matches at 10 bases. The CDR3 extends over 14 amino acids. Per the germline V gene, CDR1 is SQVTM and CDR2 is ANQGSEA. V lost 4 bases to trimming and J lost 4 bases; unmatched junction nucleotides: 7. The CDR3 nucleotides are TGCAGCGTTGCGGTAGCGGGGGGCCCATACGAGCAGTACTTC. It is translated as CSVAVAGGPYEQYF.

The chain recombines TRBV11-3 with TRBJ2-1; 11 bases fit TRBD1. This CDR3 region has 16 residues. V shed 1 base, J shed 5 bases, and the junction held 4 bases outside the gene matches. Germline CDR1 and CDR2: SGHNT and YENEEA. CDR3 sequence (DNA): TGTGCCAGCAGCTTAGGGACAGGGGGCGCGAACAATGAGCAGTTCTTC. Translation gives CASSLGTGGANNEQFF.

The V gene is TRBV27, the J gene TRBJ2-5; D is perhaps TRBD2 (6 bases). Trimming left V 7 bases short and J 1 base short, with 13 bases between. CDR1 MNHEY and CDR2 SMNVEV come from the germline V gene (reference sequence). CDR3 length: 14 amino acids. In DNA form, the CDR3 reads TGTGCCAGCACGGGTAGCGGCCCCCAAGAGACCCAGTACTTC. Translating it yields CASTGSGPQETQYF.

For the CDR3, the DNA is TGTGCCAGCAGCTCTTGGACAGACCCAGATACGCAGTATTTT. Translation: CASSSWTDPDTQYF. The rearrangement joins TRBV7-2 to TRBJ2-3, with D perhaps TRBD1 (6 bases). V lost 4 bases to trimming and J lost 4 bases, with 12 bases between them. The CDR3 contains 14 residues. The V gene's germline CDR1 is SGHTA and CDR2 FQGNSA.

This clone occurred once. CDR3 bases: TGTGCCAGCAGTGATGGCAGTCGGAGAGATACGCAGTATTTT. This encodes CASSDGSRRDTQYF. The V gene is TRBV6-1, the J gene TRBJ2-3; D remains ambiguous. The CDR3 length is 14 residues. V dropped 3 bases and J dropped 5 bases, with 12 bases sitting between them. Per germline, CDR1 MNHNS and CDR2 SASEGT.

CDR3 in amino acids: CASSLMTGRTEAFF. The CDR3 DNA reads TGTGCCAGCAGCTTAATGACAGGGAGAACTGAAGCTTTCTTT. The rearrangement joins TRBV11-2 to TRBJ1-1; TRBD1 aligns across 7 bases. V trimming: 2 bases; J trimming: 5 bases; junction bases outside the gene matches: 5. The CDR3 is 14 amino acids. Germline CDR1 is SGHAT and CDR2 is FQNNGV.

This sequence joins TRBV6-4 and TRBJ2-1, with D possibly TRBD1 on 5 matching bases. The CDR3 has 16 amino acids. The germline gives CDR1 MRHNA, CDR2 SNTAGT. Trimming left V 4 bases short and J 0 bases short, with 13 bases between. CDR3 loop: CASSANRFRSYNEQFF. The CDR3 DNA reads TGTGCCAGCAGTGCGAACAGGTTCCGCTCCTACAATGAGCAGTTCTTC.

The CDR3 DNA is TGTGCCAGCAGTTACTACCAGGGGAGTCAGCCCCAGCATTTT. This encodes CASSYYQGSQPQHF. This chain links TRBV6-5 with TRBJ1-5; a possible D gene is TRBD1 (6 bases). From germline, CDR1 is MNHEY and CDR2 SVGAGI. V shed 1 base and J shed 6 bases, with 10 bases lying between them. The length of the CDR3 is 14 residues.

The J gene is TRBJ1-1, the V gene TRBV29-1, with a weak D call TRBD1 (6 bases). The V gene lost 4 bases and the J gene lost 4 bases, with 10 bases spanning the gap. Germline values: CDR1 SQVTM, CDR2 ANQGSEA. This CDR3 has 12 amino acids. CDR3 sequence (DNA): TGCAGCGTTGGGGGGGGGCCCACTGAAGCTTTCTTT. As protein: CSVGGGPTEAFF.

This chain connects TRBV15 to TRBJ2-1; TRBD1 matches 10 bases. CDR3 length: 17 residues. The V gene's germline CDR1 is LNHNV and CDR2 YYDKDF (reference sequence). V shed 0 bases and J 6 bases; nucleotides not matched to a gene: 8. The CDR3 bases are TGTGCCACCAGCAGAGATGGGGGACAGGGGCCCGGCAATGAGCAGTTCTTC. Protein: CATSRDGGQGPGNEQFF.

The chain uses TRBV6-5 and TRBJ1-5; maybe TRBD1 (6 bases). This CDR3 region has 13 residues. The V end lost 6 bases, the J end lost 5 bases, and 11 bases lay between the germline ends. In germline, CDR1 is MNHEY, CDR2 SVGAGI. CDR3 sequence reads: CASSWDIDQPQHF. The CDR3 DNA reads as TGTGCCAGCAGCTGGGACATCGATCAGCCCCAGCATTTT.

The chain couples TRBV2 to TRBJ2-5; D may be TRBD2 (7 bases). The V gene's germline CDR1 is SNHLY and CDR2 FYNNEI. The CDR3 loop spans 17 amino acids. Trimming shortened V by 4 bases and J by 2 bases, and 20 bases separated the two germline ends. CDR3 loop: CASSVYGGGAKQETQYF. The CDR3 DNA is TGTGCCAGCAGTGTATATGGCGGGGGCGCGAAGCAAGAGACCCAGTACTTC.

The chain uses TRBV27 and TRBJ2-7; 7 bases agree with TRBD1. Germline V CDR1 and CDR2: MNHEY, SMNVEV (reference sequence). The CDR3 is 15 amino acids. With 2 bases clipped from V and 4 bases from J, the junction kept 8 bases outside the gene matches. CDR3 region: CASSLKGGAFYEQYF. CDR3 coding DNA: TGTGCCAGCAGTTTAAAAGGGGGCGCTTTTTACGAGCAGTACTTC.